The 23 T cell receptor beta chains reported below all come from one sample, sequenced in a study of cytomegalovirus exposure and HLA in healthy donors. 13 Jbeta primers and 60 Vbeta primers were used for the PCR. The data were produced by immunoSEQ multiplex PCR, yet TCRdb's version contains in-frame clones alone and is incomplete. The sample has more than 95,000 clones; over 60% are singletons. Sequencing was carried out using PBMCs. The receptors were sampled from a man aged 55 to 70 in good health and CMV-seropositive.

V gene TRBV11-2 combines with J gene TRBJ1-5; unclear D gene. This CDR3 is built from 13 residues. Trimming left V 0 bases short and J 3 bases short, with 3 bases between. Germline CDR1 and CDR2: SGHAT and FQNNGV. The CDR3 region is CASSLDINQPQHF. In nucleotides, the CDR3 is TGTGCCAGCAGCTTAGATATCAATCAGCCCCAGCATTTT.

The chain links TRBV9 to TRBJ2-3, with D possibly TRBD2 on 6 matching bases. Trimming pared 3 bases from V and 6 bases from J, leaving 14 bases between. The CDR3 length is 14 residues. From germline, CDR1 is SGDLS and CDR2 YYNGEE. CDR3 bases: TGTGCCAGCAGCGCTCAGACTAGTTCGGATACGCAGTATTTT. Translated: CASSAQTSSDTQYF.

This chain uses TRBV28 with TRBJ2-3; TRBD1 matches at 7 bases. The CDR3 length is 16 residues. The V gene's germline CDR1 is MDHEN and CDR2 SYDVKM. Losses at the gene ends were 8 bases for V and 2 bases for J; bases not matched to a gene: 13. CDR3 sequence: CASRNPGQDNTDTQYF. CDR3 DNA: TGTGCCAGCCGCAACCCAGGACAGGACAACACAGATACGCAGTATTTT. The full variable domain, with the rest looked up from reference TRBV28 and TRBJ2-3, is DVKVTQSSRYLVKRTGEKVFLECVQDMDHENMFWYRQDPGLGLRLIYFSYDVKMKEKGDIPEGYSVSREKKERFSLILESASTNQTSMYLCASRNPGQDNTDTQYFGPGTRLTVL.

The chain combines TRBV6-1 with TRBJ2-7; TRBD2 matches 8 bases. Germline V lookup: CDR1 MNHNS, CDR2 SASEGT. V was pared by 7 bases and J by 3 bases, with 11 bases of the junction left unmatched. The CDR3 is 15 amino acids. Here the CDR3 reads CASISPGGGVYEQYF. In nucleotides, the CDR3 is TGTGCCAGCATTTCGCCGGGGGGGGGCGTCTACGAGCAGTACTTC.

This clone was counted once. The rearrangement uses TRBV6-1 and TRBJ2-2; D gene ambiguous. V was cut by 5 bases and J by 5 bases, with 9 bases left in between. This CDR3 is built from 13 residues. Germline V lookup: CDR1 MNHNS, CDR2 SASEGT. The CDR3 here is CASSPTETGELFF. The CDR3 DNA follows: TGTGCCAGCAGTCCTACAGAAACCGGGGAGCTGTTTTTT.

The genes are TRBV5-1 and TRBJ2-7; 8 bases line up with TRBD1. The CDR3 consists of 14 residues. The V and J ends lost 3 bases and 2 bases, in that order; junction bases with no gene match: 4. CDR1 SGHRS and CDR2 YFSETQ come from the germline V gene. This CDR3 is CASSSGQVAYEQYF. The DNA of the CDR3 is TGCGCCAGCAGCTCGGGACAGGTCGCCTACGAGCAGTACTTC.

V and J are TRBV19 and TRBJ1-1; 7 bases match TRBD1. V dropped 8 bases and J dropped 4; count of bases not matched to a gene: 7. Germline loops: CDR1 LNHDA, CDR2 SQIVND (reference sequence). The CDR3 loop spans 13 amino acids. The DNA for the CDR3 is TGTGCCAGTGGTAACAGGGGAGGCACTGAAGCTTTCTTT. Encoded protein: CASGNRGGTEAFF.

The table lists this clone with a few counts. V usage is TRBV5-4 and J usage is TRBJ1-6, with TRBD1 as a possible D gene (6 bases). Trimming removed 0 bases from V and 8 bases from J, with 15 bases in between. Germline V gene data show CDR1 as SGHNT and CDR2 as YYREEE (reference sequence). The CDR3 is 16 residues long. The CDR3 reads CASSLVPGHRDSPLHF. CDR3 in DNA: TGTGCCAGCAGCTTGGTTCCGGGACACCGAGATTCACCCCTCCACTTT.

This sequence joins TRBV19 and TRBJ2-1; TRBD2 might be the D (5 bases). Germline CDR1 LNHDA, CDR2 SQIVND (reference sequence). This CDR3 comprises 16 residues. With 4 bases removed from V and 3 bases from J, the gap between germline ends came to 16 bases. CDR3 sequence: CASSSVSPAGYNEQFF. CDR3 sequence (DNA): TGTGCCAGTAGTAGTGTGTCTCCGGCGGGCTACAATGAGCAGTTCTTC.

This clone was counted between two and nine times. This sequence joins TRBV21-1 and TRBJ1-5. TRBV21-1 is shown as a pseudogene. CDR3 length equals 14 residues. The chain's CDR3 is CASSKVGRNQPQHF. CDR3 DNA sequence: TGTGCCAGCAGCAAAGTGGGGAGGAATCAGCCCCAGCATTTT.

The V call is TRBV2, the J call TRBJ1-1; a possible D gene is TRBD1 (6 bases). Germline V gene lookup returns CDR1 SNHLY and CDR2 FYNNEI. The CDR3 loop spans 13 amino acids. The V end was cut by 7 bases, the J end by 6 bases, with 15 bases between. CDR3 protein: CASKGHVPAEAFF. For the CDR3, the DNA is TGTGCCAGCAAGGGACATGTACCGGCTGAAGCTTTCTTT. Full variable domain (rest looked up from reference TRBV2 and TRBJ1-1): EPEVTQTPSHQVTQMGQEVILRCVPISNHLYFYWYRQILGQKVEFLVSFYNNEISEKSEIFDDQFSVERPDGSNFTLKIRSTKLEDSAMYFCASKGHVPAEAFFGQGTRLTVV.

The chain carries TRBV30 and TRBJ2-3; TRBD1 might be the D (5 bases). The germline V gene encodes CDR1 GTSNPN and CDR2 SVGIG (reference sequence). The V and J ends lost 3 bases and 2 bases respectively, with 15 bases between them. CDR3 length equals 15 residues. The CDR3 DNA sequence: TGTGCCTGGAGAGGGTGGCAGGGATTCACAGATACGCAGTATTTT. Protein product: CAWRGWQGFTDTQYF.

V usage is TRBV6-6 and J usage is TRBJ2-7; perhaps TRBD2 as D (5 bases). The CDR3 is made up of 11 amino acids. From germline, CDR1 is MNHNY and CDR2 SVGAGI (reference sequence). V was trimmed by 6 bases and J by 5 bases, leaving 8 bases between them. CDR3 amino acids: CASSPRDEQYF. CDR3 in DNA: TGTGCCAGCAGCCCGCGGGACGAGCAGTACTTC.

This rearrangement joins TRBV5-1 to TRBJ2-3, with D possibly TRBD2 on 5 matching bases. This CDR3 has 15 amino acids. Germline loops: CDR1 SGHRS, CDR2 YFSETQ. Trimming stripped 0 bases from V and 1 base from J, with 9 bases between. The CDR3 loop reads CASSLEASRTDTQYF. The CDR3, as DNA: TGCGCCAGCAGCTTGGAGGCTAGCCGCACAGATACGCAGTATTTT.

The chain recombines TRBV28 with TRBJ1-1; D remains unclear. The CDR3 spans 12 residues. V lost 2 bases, J lost 5 bases, and 6 bases lay in between. Germline V gene sequence: CDR1 MDHEN, CDR2 SYDVKM. In nucleotides, the CDR3 is TGTGCCAGCAGTTTAAGAGAGACTGAAGCTTTCTTT. Residues: CASSLRETEAFF.

This clone was seen a handful of times. V gene TRBV5-1 combines with J gene TRBJ2-2, with D uncertain. Looked up from germline, CDR1 is SGHRS and CDR2 is YFSETQ. The CDR3 length is 14 residues. The germline V and J ends were trimmed by 6 bases and 2 bases, with 11 bases remaining between them. CDR3 sequence reads: CASTPEANTGELFF. The CDR3 nucleotides are TGCGCCAGCACCCCCGAGGCCAACACCGGGGAGCTGTTTTTT.

The CDR3: CASSRTSGGLYNEQFF. The CDR3 nucleotides read TGTGCCAGCAGCCGGACTAGCGGGGGGCTCTACAATGAGCAGTTCTTC. The rearrangement links TRBV4-2 to TRBJ2-1; 14 nucleotides match TRBD2. Germline lookup yields CDR1 LGHNA and CDR2 YNFKEQ. This CDR3 region has 16 residues. Trimming at V came to 4 bases and at J to 3 bases, leaving 2 bases not matched to a gene.

CDR3 coding DNA: TGTGCCAGCAGTTCACCGGGACAGGGCGAAAAACTGTTTTTT. Its protein product is CASSSPGQGEKLFF. The genes are TRBV6-5 and TRBJ1-4; TRBD1 aligns across 9 bases. From germline, CDR1 is MNHEY and CDR2 SVGAGI. The CDR3 is made up of 14 amino acids. The V segment lost 4 bases and the J segment 8 bases; nucleotides outside the gene matches: 5.

The chain uses TRBV7-9 and TRBJ2-7; 7 positions agree with TRBD2. The CDR3 consists of 16 residues. Trimming took 1 base from V and 1 from J; bases not matched to a gene: 7. Germline V CDR1 and CDR2: SEHNR, FQNEAQ (reference sequence). The chain's CDR3 is CASSLVVGEGSYEQYF. The CDR3 DNA sequence: TGTGCCAGCAGCTTAGTAGTCGGGGAGGGGTCCTACGAGCAGTACTTC.

V usage is TRBV6-5 and J usage is TRBJ2-3; the D gene is possibly TRBD1 (5 bases). V lost 10 bases to trimming and J lost 6 bases, with 17 bases between them. The CDR3 consists of 13 residues. Germline loops: CDR1 MNHEY, CDR2 SVGAGI. The CDR3 bases are TGTGCCACAGCTAAGGGAAAGGGGGATACGCAGTATTTT. Residues: CATAKGKGDTQYF.

V gene TRBV2 combines with J gene TRBJ2-1; the match to TRBD2 covers 13 bases. The CDR3 extends over 16 amino acids. J lost 10 bases, V lost 10 bases, and 16 bases had no gene match. Per the germline V gene, CDR1 is SNHLY and CDR2 is FYNNEI. This chain's CDR3 is CATKPGTSGEAGEQFF. CDR3 sequence (DNA): TGTGCCACTAAACCGGGGACTAGCGGGGAAGCGGGGGAGCAGTTCTTC.

CDR3 sequence: CASRELRTEGIEQFF. The CDR3 nucleotides read TGTGCCAGCAGGGAACTCCGGACTGAAGGGATTGAGCAGTTCTTC. This chain joins TRBV6-1 and TRBJ2-1; possible D gene TRBD2, 5 bases. The CDR3 sequence is 15 residues long. The ends were cut back, 6 bases at V and 9 bases at J, with 21 bases in the middle. The germline CDR1 and CDR2 sequences are MNHNS and SASEGT.

This chain connects TRBV6-1 to TRBJ2-1; 10 bases line up with TRBD2. This CDR3 contains 15 residues. Germline values: CDR1 MNHNS, CDR2 SASEGT. V trimming: 1 base; J trimming: 7 bases; junction bases outside the gene matches: 4. The CDR3 spells CASSEDSGRWNEQFF. In DNA, the CDR3 is TGTGCCAGCAGTGAAGATAGCGGGAGGTGGAATGAGCAGTTCTTC.